This T cell receptor (beta chain) is drawn from a study of cytomegalovirus exposure and HLA in healthy donors. PCR used 60 Vbeta primers and 13 Jbeta primers. Profiled with immunoSEQ multiplex PCR; TCRdb holds only in-frame clones, not every one. Of 70,000 to 100,000 clones listed, 80% are singletons. This clone was observed a handful of times. The antigen is undetermined. Overall study results and limits: In a later analysis, specific HLA alleles were associated with around 17,000 TCR beta sequences at a 0.05 false discovery rate. Reportedly, fewer N-insertions than the approximately 700-donor mean appeared in an Asian-associated ancestry cluster in a later analysis.

Trimming shortened V by 4 bases and J by 3 bases, and 12 bases separated the two germline ends. This CDR3 has 13 residues. Looked up from germline, CDR1 is SQVTM and CDR2 is ANQGSEA. Input material: PBMCs. The source is a man aged 18-30 years in good health and CMV-seronegative. The gene calls are TRBV29-1 and TRBJ1-2, with D unclear. The CDR3 DNA reads TGCAGCGTTGTAAGTGAGAGCGACTATGGCTACACCTTC. Protein sequence: CSVVSESDYGYTF.